The T cell receptor beta chain under discussion was sequenced for a study of blood T cell repertoires in COVID-19. Study summary: Researchers got acute and convalescent COVID-19 samples from the United States, Italy and Spain.

Assay: immunoSEQ multiplex PCR; the TCRdb copy retains only in-frame clones and omits some. Of tens of thousands of clones in the sample, about four fifths are singletons; the top ten hold about 14%. The length of the CDR3 is 13 residues. Germline CDR1 and CDR2: SQVTM and ANQGSEA. V lost 4 bases, J lost 4 bases, and 10 bases lay in between. V gene TRBV29-1 combines with J gene TRBJ1-4; unclear D gene. The TCR sequence derives from a man in his fifties or sixties with active or convalescent COVID-19. Sequenced sample: peripheral blood. Written as DNA, the CDR3 is TGCAGCGTTGTGGCAGGCCTTAATGAAAAACTGTTTTTT. Its translation: CSVVAGLNEKLFF.